This T cell receptor beta chain was profiled in a study of blood T cell repertoires in COVID-19. Study details: Whether acute or convalescent, the COVID-19 samples came from the United States, Italy and Spain. PBMCs, B-cell-depleted T cells, or T cells were the source of the cDNA or gDNA that made up the material.

The length of the CDR3 is 14 residues. Germline trimming cut 9 bases from V and 2 bases from J; bases unmatched to any gene: 9. CDR1 and CDR2 (germline): MNHEY, SVGAGI. Per the authors' pipeline: Reference gene primer amplification gave nucleated cell count estimates. Repertoires were generated with immunoSEQ multiplex PCR, while TCRdb's copy carries only in-frame clones and drops some. Clone size and the V and J calls come from that table; the DNA yielded D and trimming. The repertoire consists of tens of thousands of clones, with about 79% occurring once and the leading ten covering around 4.5%. The chain recombines TRBV6-5 with TRBJ2-7; TRBD1 aligns across 8 bases. The sample consisted of peripheral blood. The TCR comes from a woman aged 55 to 70 with acute or convalescent COVID-19. CDR3 coding DNA: TGTGCCAGTTGGAGCAGGGGGCCACCCTACGAGCAGTACTTC. Amino acid sequence: CASWSRGPPYEQYF.